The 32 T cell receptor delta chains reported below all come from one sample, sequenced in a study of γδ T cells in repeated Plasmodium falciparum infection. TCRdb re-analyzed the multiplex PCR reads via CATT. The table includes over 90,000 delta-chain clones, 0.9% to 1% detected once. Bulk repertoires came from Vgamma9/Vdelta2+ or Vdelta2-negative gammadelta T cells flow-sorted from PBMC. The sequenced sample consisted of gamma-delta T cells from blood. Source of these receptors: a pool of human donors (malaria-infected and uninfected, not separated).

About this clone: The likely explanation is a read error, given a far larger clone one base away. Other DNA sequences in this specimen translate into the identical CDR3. DNA for the CDR3: TGTGCTCTTGGGGAACTTGAGGCCGTTGCAGGGGGTCTATACACTGATAAACTCATCTTT. Protein: CALGELEAVAGGLYTDKLIF. This chain joins TRDV1 and TRDJ1, with D possibly TRDD3 on 5 matching bases. The J gene is not listed in TCRdb, so it was assigned here from a DNA match to germline. This CDR3 spans 20 amino acids. Germline V gene sequence: CDR1 TSWWSYY, CDR2 QGS.

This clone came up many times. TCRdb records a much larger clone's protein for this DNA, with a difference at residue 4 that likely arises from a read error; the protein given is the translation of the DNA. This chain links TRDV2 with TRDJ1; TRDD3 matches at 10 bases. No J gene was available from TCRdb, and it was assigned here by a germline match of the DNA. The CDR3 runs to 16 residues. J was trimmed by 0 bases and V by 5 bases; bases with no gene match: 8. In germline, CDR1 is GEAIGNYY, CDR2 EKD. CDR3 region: CACGPLGDKYTDKLIF. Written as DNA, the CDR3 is TGTGCCTGTGGCCCTCTGGGGGATAAGTACACCGATAAACTCATCTTT.

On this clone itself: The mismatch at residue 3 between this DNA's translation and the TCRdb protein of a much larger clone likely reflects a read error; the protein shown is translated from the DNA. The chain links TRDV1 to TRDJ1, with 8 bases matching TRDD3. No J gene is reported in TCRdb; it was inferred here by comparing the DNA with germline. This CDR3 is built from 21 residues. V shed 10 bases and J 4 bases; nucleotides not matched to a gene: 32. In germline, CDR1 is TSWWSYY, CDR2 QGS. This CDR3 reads CAPAQGDLRDTGGPLNDKLIF. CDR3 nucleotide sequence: TGTGCTCCTGCCCAAGGGGACCTCCGTGACACTGGGGGGCCCCTGAACGATAAACTCATCTTT.

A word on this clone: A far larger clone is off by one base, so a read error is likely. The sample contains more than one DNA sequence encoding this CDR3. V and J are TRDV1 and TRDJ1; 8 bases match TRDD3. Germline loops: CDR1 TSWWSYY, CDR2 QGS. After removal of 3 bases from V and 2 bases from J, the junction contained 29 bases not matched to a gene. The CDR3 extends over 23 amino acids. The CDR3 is CALGELALPNFQFGIRVTDKLIF. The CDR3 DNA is TGTGCTCTTGGGGAGCTAGCCCTACCCAACTTCCAGTTTGGGATACGCGTAACCGATAAACTCATCTTT.

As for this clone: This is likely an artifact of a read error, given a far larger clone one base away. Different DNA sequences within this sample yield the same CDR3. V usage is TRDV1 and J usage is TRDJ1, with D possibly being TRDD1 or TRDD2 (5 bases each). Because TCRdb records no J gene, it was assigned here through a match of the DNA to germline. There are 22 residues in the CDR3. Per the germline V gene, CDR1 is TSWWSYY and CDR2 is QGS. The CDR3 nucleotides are TGTGCCCTTGGGAAATCCCCTTCGGTGGGACCGAATAAGACTAAGTACACCGATAAACTCATCTTT. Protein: CALGKSPSVGPNKTKYTDKLIF.

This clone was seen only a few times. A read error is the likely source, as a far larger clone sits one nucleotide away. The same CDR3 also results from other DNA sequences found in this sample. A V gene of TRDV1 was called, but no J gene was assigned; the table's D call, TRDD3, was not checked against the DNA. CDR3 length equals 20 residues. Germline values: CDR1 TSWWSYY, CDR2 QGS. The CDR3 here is CALGELKLVGLPPIVDKLIF. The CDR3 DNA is TGTGCTCTTGGGGAACTAAAACTGGTGGGCCTTCCCCCGATAGTCGATAAGCTCATCTTT.

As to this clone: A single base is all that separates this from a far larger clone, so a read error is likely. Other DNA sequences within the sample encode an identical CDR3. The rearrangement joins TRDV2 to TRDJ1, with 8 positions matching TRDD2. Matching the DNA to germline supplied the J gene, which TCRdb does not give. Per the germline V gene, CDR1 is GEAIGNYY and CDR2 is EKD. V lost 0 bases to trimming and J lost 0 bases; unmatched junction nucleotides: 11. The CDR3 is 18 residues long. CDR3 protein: CACDTLLPTDGDTDKLIF. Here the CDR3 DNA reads TGTGCCTGTGACACCCTGCTTCCTACGGACGGAGACACCGATAAACTCATCTTT.

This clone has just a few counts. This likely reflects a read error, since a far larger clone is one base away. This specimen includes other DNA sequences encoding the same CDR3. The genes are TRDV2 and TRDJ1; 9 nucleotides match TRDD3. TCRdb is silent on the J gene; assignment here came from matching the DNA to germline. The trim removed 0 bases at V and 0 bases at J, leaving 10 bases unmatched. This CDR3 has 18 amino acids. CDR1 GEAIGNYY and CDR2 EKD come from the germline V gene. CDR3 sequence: CACDTLVTGGPYTDKLIF. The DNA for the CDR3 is TGTGCCTGTGACACCCTTGTCACTGGGGGACCTTACACCGATAAACTCATCTTT.

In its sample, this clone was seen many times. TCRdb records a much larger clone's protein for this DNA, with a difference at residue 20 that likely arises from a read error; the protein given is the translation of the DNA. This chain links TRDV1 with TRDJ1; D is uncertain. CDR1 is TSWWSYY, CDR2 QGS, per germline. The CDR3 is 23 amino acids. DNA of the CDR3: TGTGCTCTTGGGGAAGACCCGTCCCCTCTCTATAAGTCATTCTCCCCGTACACCGATGAACTCATCTTT. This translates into CALGEDPSPLYKSFSPYTDELIF.

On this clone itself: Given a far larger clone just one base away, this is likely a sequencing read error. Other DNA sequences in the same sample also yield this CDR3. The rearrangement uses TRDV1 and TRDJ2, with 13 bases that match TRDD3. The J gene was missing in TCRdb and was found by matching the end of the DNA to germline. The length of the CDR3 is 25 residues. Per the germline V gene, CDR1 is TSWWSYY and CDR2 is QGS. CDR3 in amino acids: CALGEKFPRVALLGDTGRWTAQLFF. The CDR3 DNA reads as TGCGCTCTTGGGGAAAAATTCCCCAGAGTTGCCTTACTGGGGGATACGGGGAGGTGGACAGCACAACTCTTCTTT.

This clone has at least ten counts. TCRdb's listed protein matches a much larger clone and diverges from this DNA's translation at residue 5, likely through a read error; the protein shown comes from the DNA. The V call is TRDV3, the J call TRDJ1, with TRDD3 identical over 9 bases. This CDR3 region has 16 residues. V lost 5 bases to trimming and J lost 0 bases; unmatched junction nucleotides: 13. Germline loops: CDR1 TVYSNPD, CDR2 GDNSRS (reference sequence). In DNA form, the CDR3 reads TGTGCCCCCTTACCCACCGGGGATACGTACACCGATAAACTCATCTTT. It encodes CAPLPTGDTYTDKLIF.

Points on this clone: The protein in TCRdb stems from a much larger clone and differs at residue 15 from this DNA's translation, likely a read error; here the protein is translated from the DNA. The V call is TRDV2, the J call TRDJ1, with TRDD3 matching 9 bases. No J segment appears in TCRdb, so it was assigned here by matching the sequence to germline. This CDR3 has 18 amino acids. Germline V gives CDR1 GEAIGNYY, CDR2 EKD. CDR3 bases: TGTGCCTGTGACACCCTAAATCTGGGGGATTTAGGGGCCGATGAACTCATCTTT. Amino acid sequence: CACDTLNLGDLGADELIF.

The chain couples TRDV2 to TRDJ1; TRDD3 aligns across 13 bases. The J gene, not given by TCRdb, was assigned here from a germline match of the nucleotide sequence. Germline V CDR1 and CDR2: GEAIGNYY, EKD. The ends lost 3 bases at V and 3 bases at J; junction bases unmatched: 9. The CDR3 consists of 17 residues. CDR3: CACDWVLGDTGSDKLIF. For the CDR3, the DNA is TGTGCCTGTGACTGGGTACTGGGGGATACGGGCTCCGATAAACTCATCTTT.

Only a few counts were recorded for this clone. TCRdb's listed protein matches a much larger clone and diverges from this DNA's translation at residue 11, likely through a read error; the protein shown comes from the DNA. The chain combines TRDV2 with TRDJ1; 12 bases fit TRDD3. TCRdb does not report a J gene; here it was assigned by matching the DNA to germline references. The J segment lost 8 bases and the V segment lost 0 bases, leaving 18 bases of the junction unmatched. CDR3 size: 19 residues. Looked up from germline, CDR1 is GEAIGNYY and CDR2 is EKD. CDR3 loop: CACDTVLGDTVNTFPKLIF. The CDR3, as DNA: TGTGCCTGTGACACCGTACTGGGGGATACTGTCAATACCTTCCCCAAACTCATCTTT.

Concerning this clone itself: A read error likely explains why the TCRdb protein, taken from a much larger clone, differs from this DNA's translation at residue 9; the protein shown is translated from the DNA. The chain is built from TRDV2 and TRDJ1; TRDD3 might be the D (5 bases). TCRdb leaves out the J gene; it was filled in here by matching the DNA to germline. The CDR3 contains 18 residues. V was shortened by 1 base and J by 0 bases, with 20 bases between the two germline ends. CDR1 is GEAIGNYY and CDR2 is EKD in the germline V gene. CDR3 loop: CACDTLVLEPRDTDKLIF. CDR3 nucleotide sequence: TGTGCCTGTGACACTCTTGTACTGGAGCCCCGGGACACCGATAAACTCATCTTT.

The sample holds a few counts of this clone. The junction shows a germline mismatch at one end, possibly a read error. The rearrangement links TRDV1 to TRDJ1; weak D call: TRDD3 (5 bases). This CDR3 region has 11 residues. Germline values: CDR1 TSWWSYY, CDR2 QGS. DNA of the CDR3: TGCTCTGGTGGGGACACCGATAAACTCATCTTT. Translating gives CSGGDTDKLIF.

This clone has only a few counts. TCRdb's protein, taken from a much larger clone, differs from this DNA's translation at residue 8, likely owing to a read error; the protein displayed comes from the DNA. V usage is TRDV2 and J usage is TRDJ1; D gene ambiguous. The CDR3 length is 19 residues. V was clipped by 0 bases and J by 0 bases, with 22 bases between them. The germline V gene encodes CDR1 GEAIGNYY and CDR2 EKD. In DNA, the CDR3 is TGTGCCTGTGACACCGGTCTGGTGGATTCACAATTTTACACCGATAAACTCATCTTT. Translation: CACDTGLVDSQFYTDKLIF.

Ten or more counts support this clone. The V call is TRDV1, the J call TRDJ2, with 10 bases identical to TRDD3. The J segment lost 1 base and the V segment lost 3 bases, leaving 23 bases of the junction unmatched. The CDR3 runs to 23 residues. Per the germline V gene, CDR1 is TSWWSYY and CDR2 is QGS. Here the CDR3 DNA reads TGTGCTCTTGGGGATCTAAGTCTTCCTAGCCGGACTGGGGGATGTAATTTGACAGCACAACTCTTCTTT. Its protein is CALGDLSLPSRTGGCNLTAQLFF.

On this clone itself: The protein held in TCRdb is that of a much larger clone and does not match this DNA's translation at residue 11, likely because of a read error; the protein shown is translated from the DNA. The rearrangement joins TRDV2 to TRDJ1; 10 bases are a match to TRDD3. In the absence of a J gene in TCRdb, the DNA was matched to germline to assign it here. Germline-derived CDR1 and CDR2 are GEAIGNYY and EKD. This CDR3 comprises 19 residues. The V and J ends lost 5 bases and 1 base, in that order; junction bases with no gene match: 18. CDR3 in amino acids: CACVGRVGGYRPPTDKLIF. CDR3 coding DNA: TGTGCCTGTGTCGGAAGGGTTGGGGGATACCGGCCCCCCACCGATAAACTCATCTTT.

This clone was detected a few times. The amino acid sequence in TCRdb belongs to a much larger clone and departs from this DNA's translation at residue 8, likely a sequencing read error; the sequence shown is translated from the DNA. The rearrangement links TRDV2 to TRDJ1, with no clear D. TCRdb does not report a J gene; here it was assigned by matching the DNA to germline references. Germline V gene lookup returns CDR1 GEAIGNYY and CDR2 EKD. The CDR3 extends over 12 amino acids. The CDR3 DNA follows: TGTGCCTGCCGGACACGGACCGTTAAACTCATCTTT. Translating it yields CACRTRTVKLIF.

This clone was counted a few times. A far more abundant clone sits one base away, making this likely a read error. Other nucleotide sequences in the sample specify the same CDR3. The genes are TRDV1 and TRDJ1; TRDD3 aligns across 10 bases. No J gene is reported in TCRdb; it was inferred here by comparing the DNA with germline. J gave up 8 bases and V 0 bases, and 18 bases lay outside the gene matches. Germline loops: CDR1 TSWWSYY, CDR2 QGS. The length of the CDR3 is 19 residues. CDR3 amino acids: CALGELRSPLLGDPHKLIF. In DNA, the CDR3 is TGTGCTCTTGGGGAACTCAGGTCTCCCTTACTGGGGGATCCCCACAAACTCATCTTT.

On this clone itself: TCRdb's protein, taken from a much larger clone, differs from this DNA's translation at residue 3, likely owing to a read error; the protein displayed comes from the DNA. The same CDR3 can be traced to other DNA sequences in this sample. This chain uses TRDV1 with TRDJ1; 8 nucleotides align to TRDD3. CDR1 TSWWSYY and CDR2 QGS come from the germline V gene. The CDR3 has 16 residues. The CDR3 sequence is CAPGEFGGSYTDKLIF. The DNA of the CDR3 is TGTGCTCCTGGGGAATTTGGGGGATCCTACACCGATAAACTCATCTTT.

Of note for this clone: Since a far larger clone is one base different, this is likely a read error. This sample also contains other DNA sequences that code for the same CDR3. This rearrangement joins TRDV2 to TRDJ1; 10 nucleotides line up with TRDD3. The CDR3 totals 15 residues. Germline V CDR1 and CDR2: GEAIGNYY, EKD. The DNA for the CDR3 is TGTGCCTGTGACAGACTGGGGGATTTTCGCGATAAACTCATCTTC. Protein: CACDRLGDFRDKLIF.

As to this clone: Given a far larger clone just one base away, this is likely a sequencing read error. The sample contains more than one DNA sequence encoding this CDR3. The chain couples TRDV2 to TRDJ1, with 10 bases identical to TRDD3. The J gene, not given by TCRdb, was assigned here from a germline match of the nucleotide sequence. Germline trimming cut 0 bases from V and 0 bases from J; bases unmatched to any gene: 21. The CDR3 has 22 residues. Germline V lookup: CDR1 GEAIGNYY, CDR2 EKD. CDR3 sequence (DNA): TGTGCCTGTGACACCGTCCGGGGGGATACGCACCGGAGGCCTTCGTACACCGATAAACTCATCTTT. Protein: CACDTVRGDTHRRPSYTDKLIF.

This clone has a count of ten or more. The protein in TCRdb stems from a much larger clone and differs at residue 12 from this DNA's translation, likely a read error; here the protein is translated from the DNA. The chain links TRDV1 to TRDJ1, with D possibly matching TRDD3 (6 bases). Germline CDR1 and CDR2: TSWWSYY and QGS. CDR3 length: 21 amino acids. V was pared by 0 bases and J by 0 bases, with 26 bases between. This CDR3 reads CALGELVARWGVDRYTDKLIF. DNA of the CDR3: TGTGCTCTTGGGGAACTAGTTGCAAGGTGGGGGGTAGATAGGTACACCGATAAACTCATCTTT.

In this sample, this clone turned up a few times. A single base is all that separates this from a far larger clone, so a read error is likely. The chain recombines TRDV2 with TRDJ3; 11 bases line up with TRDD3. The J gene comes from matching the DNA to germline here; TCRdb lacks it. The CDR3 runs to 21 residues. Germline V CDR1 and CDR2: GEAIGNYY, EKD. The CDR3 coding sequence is TGCGCCTGTGACACCGCCCAACTGGGGGATAAAATCTCCTGGGACACCCGACAGATGTTTTTC. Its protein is CACDTAQLGDKISWDTRQMFF.

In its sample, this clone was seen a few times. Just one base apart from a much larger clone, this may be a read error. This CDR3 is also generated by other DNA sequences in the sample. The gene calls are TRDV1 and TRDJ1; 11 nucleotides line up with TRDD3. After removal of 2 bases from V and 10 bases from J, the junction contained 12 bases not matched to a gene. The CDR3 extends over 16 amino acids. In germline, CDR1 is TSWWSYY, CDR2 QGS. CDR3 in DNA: TGTGCTCTTGGGGAATTAGGGGCTACTGGGGGATATTCACTCATCTTT. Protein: CALGELGATGGYSLIF.

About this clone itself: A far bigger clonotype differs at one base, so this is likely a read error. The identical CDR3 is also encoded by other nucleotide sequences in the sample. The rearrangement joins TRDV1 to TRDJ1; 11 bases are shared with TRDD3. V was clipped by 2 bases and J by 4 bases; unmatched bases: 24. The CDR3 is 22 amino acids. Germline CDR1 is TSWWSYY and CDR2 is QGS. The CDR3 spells CALGESLWDRLGDTTKGDKLIF. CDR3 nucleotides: TGTGCTCTTGGGGAAAGTCTTTGGGATCGGCTGGGGGATACCACAAAGGGCGATAAACTCATCTTT.

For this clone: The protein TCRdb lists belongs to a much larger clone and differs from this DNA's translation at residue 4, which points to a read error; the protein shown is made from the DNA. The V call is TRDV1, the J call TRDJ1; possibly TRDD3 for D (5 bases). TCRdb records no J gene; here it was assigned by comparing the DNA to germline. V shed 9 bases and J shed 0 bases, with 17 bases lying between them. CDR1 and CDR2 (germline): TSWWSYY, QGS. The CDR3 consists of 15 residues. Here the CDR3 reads CALRGRVSYTDKLIF. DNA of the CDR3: TGTGCTCTGCGGGGAAGAGTGTCGTACACCGATAAACTCATCTTT.

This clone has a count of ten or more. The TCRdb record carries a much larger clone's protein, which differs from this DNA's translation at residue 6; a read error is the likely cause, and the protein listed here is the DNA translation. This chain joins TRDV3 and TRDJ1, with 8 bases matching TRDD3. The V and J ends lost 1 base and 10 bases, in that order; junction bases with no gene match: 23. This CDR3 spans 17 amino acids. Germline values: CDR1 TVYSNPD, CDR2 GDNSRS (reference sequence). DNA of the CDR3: TGTGCCTTTATAAAACCCCCCTTACAAACCCTTACTGGGGGACTCATCTTT. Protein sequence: CAFIKPPLQTLTGGLIF.

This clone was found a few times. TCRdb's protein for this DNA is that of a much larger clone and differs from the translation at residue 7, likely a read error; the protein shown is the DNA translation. CDR3 DNA sequence: TGTGCCTGTGACTCACTATTCTTCTCAGCACAACTCTTCTTT. Translation gives CACDSLFFSAQLFF. The V gene is TRDV2, the J gene TRDJ2; D gene ambiguous. Germline V gives CDR1 GEAIGNYY, CDR2 EKD. The V gene lost 3 bases and the J gene lost 6 bases, with 13 bases spanning the gap. This CDR3 spans 14 amino acids.

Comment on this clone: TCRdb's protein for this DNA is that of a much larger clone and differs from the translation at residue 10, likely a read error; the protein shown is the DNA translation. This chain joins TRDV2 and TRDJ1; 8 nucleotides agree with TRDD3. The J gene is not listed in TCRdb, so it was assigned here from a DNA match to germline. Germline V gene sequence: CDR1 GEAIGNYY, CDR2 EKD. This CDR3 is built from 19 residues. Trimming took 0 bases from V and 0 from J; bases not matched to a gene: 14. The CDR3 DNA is TGTGCCTGTGACACCGGGATCTGGGGGACACGCGGGTACACCGATAAACTCATCTTT. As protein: CACDTGIWGTRGYTDKLIF.